A single sample is the source of the 3 T cell receptor beta chains below, sequenced in a study of blood T cell repertoires in COVID-19. Using immunoSEQ multiplex PCR, the repertoire was profiled, and TCRdb retains in-frame clones only, with some absent. Here the sample spans approximately 40,000 clones, about 86% being singletons. Sequencing was carried out using peripheral blood. The source is a human donor in a cohort sampled during active COVID-19.

The gene calls are TRBV27 and TRBJ2-5, with 13 bases identical to TRBD2. Trimming took 5 bases from V and 7 from J; bases not matched to a gene: 7. CDR3 length: 15 amino acids. Per germline, CDR1 MNHEY and CDR2 SMNVEV (reference sequence). CDR3 residues: CASSVTSGGHATQYF. CDR3 coding DNA: TGTGCCAGCAGTGTGACTAGCGGGGGGCACGCGACCCAGTACTTC.

V is TRBV28 and J is TRBJ1-1, with 7 bases aligning to TRBD1. This CDR3 has 15 residues. V lost 3 bases, J lost 0 bases, and 4 bases stayed unmatched. The V gene's germline CDR1 is MDHEN and CDR2 SYDVKM. The CDR3 protein is CASSFRTGMNTEAFF. The CDR3 nucleotides are TGTGCCAGCAGTTTTCGGACAGGAATGAACACTGAAGCTTTCTTT.

CDR3 DNA: TGTGCCAGCAGCTTGCGCAGGGGGGAGGAGCAGTACTTC. It yields the protein CASSLRRGEEQYF. The genes are TRBV5-6 and TRBJ2-7; the D gene is possibly TRBD1 (7 bases). Germline V gene lookup returns CDR1 SGHDT and CDR2 YYEEEE. CDR3 length: 13 amino acids. Trimming left V 1 base short and J 7 bases short, with 12 bases between.